This T cell receptor (beta chain) was documented in a study of blood T cell repertoires in COVID-19. Turning to the study itself: Samples of COVID-19 (acute and convalescent) were obtained from the United States, Italy and Spain. Nucleic acid was either cDNA or gDNA, and it came from T cells, B-cell-depleted T cells, or PBMCs.

As originally analysed: The authors estimated nucleated cell counts from reference gene primer amplification. Measured with immunoSEQ multiplex PCR; TCRdb has only the in-frame clones, and not every one. Clone size and the V and J calls come from that table; the DNA yielded D and trimming. The sample records fewer than 200,000 clones, roughly 85% being singletons. V lost 6 bases to trimming and J lost 4 bases, with 15 bases between them. The CDR3 length is 14 residues. The V gene's germline CDR1 is MNHEY and CDR2 SVGEGT. Sequenced sample: peripheral blood. V usage is TRBV6-2 or TRBV6-3 and J usage is TRBJ2-5, with TRBD2 as a possible D gene (5 bases). The sequence was obtained from a human donor with acute or convalescent COVID-19. The donor label of this sample is uncertain. In nucleotides, the CDR3 is TGTGCCAGCAGCAAACTAGGGCGACGAGAGACCCAGTACTTC. Protein product: CASSKLGRRETQYF.